This is a list of T cell receptor beta chains from one sample in a study of T cell changes during pregnancy in multiple sclerosis. Clones were sequenced by immunoSEQ multiplex PCR, and TCRdb holds only the in-frame ones, with some missing. The table records tens of thousands of clones, around nine tenths of them present only once. The source was CD4+ T cells from peripheral blood mononuclear cells, collected before pregnancy. Receptors were obtained from a female donor with multiple sclerosis, enrolled in a pregnancy study. Each CDR3 is given with its conserved first and last residue. Fields, in order: CDR3 protein, CDR3 DNA, J gene, clone size, D gene, V gene. A D gene is named only where the DNA matches it firmly. The listing skips clone size in some rows; elsewhere it reads once, few, many or a size class.

CATSRDQGTGDEKLFF | TGTGCCACCAGCAGAGATCAGGGGACAGGCGATGAAAAACTGTTTTTT | TRBJ1-4 | . | TRBD1 | TRBV15
CASTGGIDNSPLHF | TGTGCCAGTACAGGGGGGATTGATAATTCACCCCTCCACTTT | TRBJ1-6 | few | TRBD1 | TRBV6-6
CASSLLDKLYQPQHF | TGTGCCAGTAGTCTCCTCGACAAGTTGTACCAGCCCCAGCATTTT | TRBJ1-5 | . | . | TRBV19
CASTLYGTGGYGYTF | TGTGCCAGTACCCTTTACGGGACAGGAGGGTATGGCTACACCTTC | TRBJ1-2 | . | TRBD1 | TRBV19
CASSVGNPGQGADGYTF | TGTGCCAGCAGCGTGGGAAACCCGGGACAGGGGGCCGATGGCTACACCTTC | TRBJ1-2 | . | TRBD1 | TRBV9
CASSYDRTSTDTQYF | TGCGCCAGCAGCTACGACAGGACTAGCACAGATACGCAGTATTTT | TRBJ2-3 | . | . | TRBV5-1
CASSSTGMGNSPLHF | TGCGCCAGCAGCTCGACAGGGATGGGCAATTCACCCCTCCACTTT | TRBJ1-6 | . | TRBD1 | TRBV5-1
CASSLYSDRGSEQFF | TGTGCCAGCAGCTTATATTCGGACAGGGGGTCTGAGCAGTTCTTC | TRBJ2-1 | . | TRBD1 | TRBV7-3
CASSLEWQGPNTEAFF | TGCGCCAGCAGCTTGGAGTGGCAGGGGCCAAACACTGAAGCTTTCTTT | TRBJ1-1 | . | . | TRBV5-1
CASTLQGMNTEAFF | TGTGCCAGCACCCTCCAGGGGATGAACACTGAAGCTTTCTTT | TRBJ1-1 | . | . | TRBV2
CASSQGPSGTQYF | TGTGCCAGCAGCCAGGGGCCGAGTGGAACCCAGTACTTC | TRBJ2-5 | . | . | TRBV7-3
CSARDVTEAFF | TGCAGTGCTAGAGACGTCACTGAAGCTTTCTTT | TRBJ1-1 | . | . | TRBV20-1
CASSLIVAGGHYNEQFF | TGCGCCAGCAGCTTAATCGTAGCGGGGGGACACTACAATGAGCAGTTCTTC | TRBJ2-1 | . | TRBD2 | TRBV5-1
CASSIQNREVF | TGTGCCAGCAGCATCCAAAACAGGGAAGTATTT | TRBJ2-3 | . | . | TRBV7-9
CASSQGLGRGDTQYF | TGCGCCAGCAGCCAAGGACTAGGGAGGGGAGATACGCAGTATTTT | TRBJ2-3 | . | TRBD2 | TRBV4-3
CASSSERGGVYEQYF | TGTGCCAGCAGTTCAGAGCGGGGGGGCGTCTACGAGCAGTACTTC | TRBJ2-7 | . | TRBD2 | TRBV2
CASSLGGGGGETQYF | TGTGCCAGCAGCTTGGGCGGGGGGGGAGGGGAGACCCAGTACTTC | TRBJ2-5 | . | TRBD2 | TRBV5-4
CASSPSRDTQYF | TGTGCCAGCAGTCCTTCCAGGGATACGCAGTATTTT | TRBJ2-3 | . | . | TRBV5-4
CASDPRGGGEKLFF | TGCGCCAGCGACCCTCGGGGAGGAGGAGAAAAACTGTTTTTT | TRBJ1-4 | . | . | TRBV5-1
CASSGAKSTDTQYF | TGTGCCAGCAGTGGGGCAAAAAGCACAGATACGCAGTATTTT | TRBJ2-3 | . | . | TRBV11-3
CASSSPGLATDTQYF | TGTGCCAGCAGCTCCCCGGGACTAGCCACAGATACGCAGTATTTT | TRBJ2-3 | . | TRBD2 | TRBV27
CASIPSPGETYGYTF | TGTGCCAGCATTCCTTCACCCGGGGAAACCTATGGCTACACCTTC | TRBJ1-2 | . | . | TRBV6-1
CASSNSYGYTF | TGTGCCAGCAGTAACAGCTATGGCTACACCTTC | TRBJ1-2 | once | . | TRBV6-5
CASSLRLRGSQAAFF | TGTGCCAGCAGCTTGCGGCTAAGGGGATCTCAGGCGGCTTTCTTT | TRBJ1-1 | once | . | TRBV5-5
CASSRQILSGNTIYF | TGTGCCAGCAGTCGACAGATTCTGTCTGGAAACACCATATATTTT | TRBJ1-3 | . | . | TRBV6-4
CASSLSEADEQYF | TGTGCCAGCAGCTTATCGGAGGCTGACGAGCAGTACTTC | TRBJ2-7 | . | . | TRBV5-6
CASSLNRDTQYF | TGTGCCAGCAGCTTGAACAGGGATACGCAGTATTTT | TRBJ2-3 | . | . | TRBV5-4
CASSEWAGGTDTQYF | TGTGCCAGCAGTGAATGGGCAGGGGGCACAGATACGCAGTATTTT | TRBJ2-3 | . | . | TRBV6-1
CASSLLAGALGTQYF | TGTGCCAGCAGCTTACTAGCGGGGGCGCTGGGTACGCAGTATTTT | TRBJ2-3 | once | TRBD2 | TRBV7-2
CASSLGGTGGNTEAFF | TGTGCCAGCAGCTTAGGGGGTACAGGGGGGAACACTGAAGCTTTCTTT | TRBJ1-1 | . | TRBD1 | TRBV7-2
CASSLSTGARGYGYTF | TGTGCCAGCAGCTTGTCGACAGGGGCTCGGGGCTATGGCTACACCTTC | TRBJ1-2 | . | TRBD1 | TRBV7-2
CASRKTSTDTQYF | TGTGCCAGCAGAAAGACTAGCACAGATACGCAGTATTTT | TRBJ2-3 | . | . | TRBV6-1
CASRKTGRTGF | TGTGCCAGCAGAAAGACAGGGAGGACGGGTTTT | TRBJ1-5 | . | . | TRBV21-1
CASSIQQGASEELFF | TGTGCCAGTAGTATACAACAGGGGGCTTCGGAGGAGTTGTTTTTT | TRBJ1-4 | . | TRBD1 | TRBV19
CASSLAGRQENTGELFF | TGCGCCAGCAGCTTGGCCGGTAGGCAGGAAAACACCGGGGAGCTGTTTTTT | TRBJ2-2 | . | . | TRBV5-1
CASSFVRRGLAGKNIQYF | TGTGCCAGCAGCTTTGTTCGTAGGGGACTAGCGGGGAAAAACATTCAGTACTTC | TRBJ2-4 | . | TRBD2 | TRBV7-2